The T cell receptor (beta chain) under discussion was sequenced for a study of cytomegalovirus exposure and HLA in healthy donors. The V segment lost 5 bases and the J segment 4 bases; nucleotides outside the gene matches: 7. The CDR3 has 15 amino acids. From germline, CDR1 is SGHNT and CDR2 YENEEA. Primers for the PCR totalled 60 Vbeta and 13 Jbeta. The data were produced by immunoSEQ multiplex PCR, yet TCRdb's version contains in-frame clones alone and is incomplete. The sample records around 130,000 clones, around 67% being singletons. Sequenced input: PBMCs. This TCR came from a woman aged 40-49 years in good health and CMV-seropositive. J is TRBJ2-3 and V is TRBV11-3; 9 bases are shared with TRBD2. The CDR3 loop reads CASSDKREVPDTQYF. In DNA, the CDR3 is TGTGCCAGCAGCGACAAGCGGGAGGTCCCAGATACGCAGTATTTT.